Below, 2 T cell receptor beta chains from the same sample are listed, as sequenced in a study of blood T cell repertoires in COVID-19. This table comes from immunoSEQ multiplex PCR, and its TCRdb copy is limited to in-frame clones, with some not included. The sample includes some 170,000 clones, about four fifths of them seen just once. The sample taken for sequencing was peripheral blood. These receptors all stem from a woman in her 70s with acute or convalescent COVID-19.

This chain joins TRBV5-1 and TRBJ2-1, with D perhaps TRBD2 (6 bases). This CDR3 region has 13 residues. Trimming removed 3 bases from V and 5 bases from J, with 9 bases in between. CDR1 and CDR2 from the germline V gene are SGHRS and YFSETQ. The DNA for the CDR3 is TGCGCCAGCAGCTGGGACTCGAACAATGAGCAGTTCTTC. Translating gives CASSWDSNNEQFF.

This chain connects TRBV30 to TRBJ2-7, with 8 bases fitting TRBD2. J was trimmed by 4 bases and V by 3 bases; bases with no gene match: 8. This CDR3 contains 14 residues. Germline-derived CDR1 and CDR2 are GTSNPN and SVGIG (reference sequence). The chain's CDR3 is CAWSRSGGRYEQYF. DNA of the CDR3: TGTGCCTGGAGCCGCTCGGGGGGGAGGTACGAGCAGTACTTC.